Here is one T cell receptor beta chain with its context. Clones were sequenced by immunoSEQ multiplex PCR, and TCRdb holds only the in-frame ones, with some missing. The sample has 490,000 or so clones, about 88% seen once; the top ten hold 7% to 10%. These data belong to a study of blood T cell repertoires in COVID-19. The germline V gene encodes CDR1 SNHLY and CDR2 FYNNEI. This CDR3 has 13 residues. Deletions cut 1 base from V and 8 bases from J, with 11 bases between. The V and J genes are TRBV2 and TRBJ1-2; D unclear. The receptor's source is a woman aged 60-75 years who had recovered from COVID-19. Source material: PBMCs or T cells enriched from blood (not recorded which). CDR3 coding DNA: TGTGCCAGCAGTGAAGTCCCGACCGGGGGCTACACCTTC. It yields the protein CASSEVPTGGYTF.